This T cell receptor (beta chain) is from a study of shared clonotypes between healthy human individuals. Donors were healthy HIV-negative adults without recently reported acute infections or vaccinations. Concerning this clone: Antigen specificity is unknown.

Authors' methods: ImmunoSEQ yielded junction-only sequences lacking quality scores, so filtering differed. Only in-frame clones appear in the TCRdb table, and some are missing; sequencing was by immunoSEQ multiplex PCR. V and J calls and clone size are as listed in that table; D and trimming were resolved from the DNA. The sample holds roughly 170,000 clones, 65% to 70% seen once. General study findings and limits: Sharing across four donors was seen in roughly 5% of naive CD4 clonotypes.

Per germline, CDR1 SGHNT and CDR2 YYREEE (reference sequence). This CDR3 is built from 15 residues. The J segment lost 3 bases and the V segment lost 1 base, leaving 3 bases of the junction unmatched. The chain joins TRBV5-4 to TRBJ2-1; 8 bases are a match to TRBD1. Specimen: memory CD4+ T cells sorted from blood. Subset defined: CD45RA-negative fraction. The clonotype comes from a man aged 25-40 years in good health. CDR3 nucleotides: TGTGCCAGCAGCTTGCAGGGGGCGAACTACAATGAGCAGTTCTTC. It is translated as CASSLQGANYNEQFF. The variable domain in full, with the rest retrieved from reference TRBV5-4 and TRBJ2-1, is ETGVTQSPTHLIKTRGQQVTLRCSSQSGHNTVSWYQQALGQGPQFIFQYYREEENGRGNFPPRFSGLQFPNYSSELNVNALELDDSALYLCASSLQGANYNEQFFGPGTRLTVL.